This record concerns one TCR beta chain sequence. Its specificity is not known. Measured with immunoSEQ multiplex PCR; TCRdb has only the in-frame clones, and not every one. The sample carries tens of thousands of clones, around 81% recorded once. The sample belongs to a study of T cells in localized non-small cell lung cancer. The study's findings and limits: Sequencing involved a lone tumor region, leaving heterogeneity possible.

V lost 2 bases to trimming and J lost 0 bases, with 8 bases between them. The CDR3 contains 15 residues. Germline-derived CDR1 and CDR2 are SGHTA and FQGTGA. Sequencing used peripheral blood, obtained before any cancer treatment. This chain links TRBV7-3 with TRBJ2-1; D not resolved. The receptor was isolated from an older female donor with stage II squamous cell lung carcinoma. The CDR3 coding sequence is TGTGCCAGCAGCTTACAGCGCGTCTCCTACAATGAGCAGTTCTTC. Its protein is CASSLQRVSYNEQFF.